This T cell receptor (beta chain) was documented in a study of shared T cell receptors in the human thymus listed by TCRdb under 2021. Study-wide context: The study investigated the way shared, self-reactive T-cell receptor alpha chains are produced in the human thymus.

The CDR3 starts with the cysteine, ends with the phenylalanine, and has 17 residues. The read is trimmed to its CDR3 DNA, 51 bases read in frame from base 1. Germline trimming: 5 bases from V, 0 bases from J; junction bases outside gene matches: 10. From a lookup of the germline V gene (reference sequence), CDR1 and CDR2 are SEHNR and FQNEAQ. Of note for this clone: What antigen it recognizes has not been identified. Per-base quality was not reported, and no clone a single base away is much larger than it.

The library was obtained by the immunoSEQ multiplex PCR assay. TCRdb provides this immuneACCESS table in a form limited to in-frame rearrangements. Some clones are lacking; in checked studies, under half of them reflect an unresolved V gene, and why the rest are absent is not known. Here the sample has about 380,000 clones; approximately 95% occur a single time. In total, the top ten clones hold approximately 0.018% of the sample. This sequence originates from a human donor. Sequencing was carried out using thymocytes. The rearrangement combines TRBV7-9 with TRBJ2-7, with 10 junctional bases fitting TRBD1. The CDR3 has the sequence CASSVVPGQGPSYEQYF. The nucleotides read TGTGCCAGCAGCGTAGTTCCGGGACAGGGGCCCTCCTACGAGCAGTACTTC. Where the CDR3 stops, the reference TRBV7-9 and TRBJ2-7 genes take over; the full variable domain is DTGVSQNPRHKITKRGQNVTFRCDPISEHNRLYWYRQTLGQGPEFLTYFQNEAQLEKSRLLSDRFSAERPKGSFSTLEIQRTEQGDSAMYLCASSVVPGQGPSYEQYFGPGTRLTVT.